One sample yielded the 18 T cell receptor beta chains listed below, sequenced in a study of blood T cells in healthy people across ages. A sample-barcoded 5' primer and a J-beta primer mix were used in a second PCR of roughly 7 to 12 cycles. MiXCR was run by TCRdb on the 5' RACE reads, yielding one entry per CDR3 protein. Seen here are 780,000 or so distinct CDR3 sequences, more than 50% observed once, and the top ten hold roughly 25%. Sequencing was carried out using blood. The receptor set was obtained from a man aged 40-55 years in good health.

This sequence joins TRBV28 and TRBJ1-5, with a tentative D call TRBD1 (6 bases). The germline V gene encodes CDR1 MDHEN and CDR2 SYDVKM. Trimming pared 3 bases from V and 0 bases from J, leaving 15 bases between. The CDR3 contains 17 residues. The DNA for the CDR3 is TGTGCCAGCAGTTTGATAACAGGGACCTTTAGCAATCAGCCCCAGCATTTT. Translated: CASSLITGTFSNQPQHF.

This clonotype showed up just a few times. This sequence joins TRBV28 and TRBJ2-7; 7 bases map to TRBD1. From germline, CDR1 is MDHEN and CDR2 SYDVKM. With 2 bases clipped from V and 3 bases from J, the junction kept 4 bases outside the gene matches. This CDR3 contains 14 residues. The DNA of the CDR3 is TGTGCCAGCAGTTTAGGGGGACAGATCTACGAGCAGTACTTC. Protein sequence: CASSLGGQIYEQYF. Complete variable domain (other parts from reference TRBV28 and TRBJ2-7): DVKVTQSSRYLVKRTGEKVFLECVQDMDHENMFWYRQDPGLGLRLIYFSYDVKMKEKGDIPEGYSVSREKKERFSLILESASTNQTSMYLCASSLGGQIYEQYFGPGTRLTVT.

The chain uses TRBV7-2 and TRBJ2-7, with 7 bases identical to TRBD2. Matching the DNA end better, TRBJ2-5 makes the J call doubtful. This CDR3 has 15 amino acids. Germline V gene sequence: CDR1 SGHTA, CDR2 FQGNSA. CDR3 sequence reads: CASSLEGGSGWTQYF. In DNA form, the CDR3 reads TGTGCCAGCAGCTTAGAGGGCGGGAGCGGGTGGACCCAGTACTTC.

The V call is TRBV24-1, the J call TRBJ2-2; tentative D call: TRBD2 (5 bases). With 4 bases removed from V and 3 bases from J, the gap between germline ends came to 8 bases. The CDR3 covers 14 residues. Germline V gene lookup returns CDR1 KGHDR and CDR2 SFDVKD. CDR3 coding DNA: TGTGCCACCAGTGACGGGGTCTACACCGGGGAGCTGTTTTTT. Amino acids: CATSDGVYTGELFF.

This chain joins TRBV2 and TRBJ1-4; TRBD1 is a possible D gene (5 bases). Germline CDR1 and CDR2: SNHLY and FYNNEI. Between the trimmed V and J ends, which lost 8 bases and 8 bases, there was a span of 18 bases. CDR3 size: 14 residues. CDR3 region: CASVPDGAKEKLFF. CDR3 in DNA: TGTGCCAGCGTTCCAGACGGGGCAAAAGAAAAACTGTTTTTT.

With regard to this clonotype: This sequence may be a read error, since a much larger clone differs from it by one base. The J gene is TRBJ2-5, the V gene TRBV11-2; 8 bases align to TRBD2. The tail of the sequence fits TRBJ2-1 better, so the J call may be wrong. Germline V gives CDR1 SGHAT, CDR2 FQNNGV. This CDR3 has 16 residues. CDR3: CASSPASGWYQETQFF. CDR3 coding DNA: TGTGCCAGCAGCCCTGCTAGCGGGTGGTACCAAGAGACCCAGTTCTTC.

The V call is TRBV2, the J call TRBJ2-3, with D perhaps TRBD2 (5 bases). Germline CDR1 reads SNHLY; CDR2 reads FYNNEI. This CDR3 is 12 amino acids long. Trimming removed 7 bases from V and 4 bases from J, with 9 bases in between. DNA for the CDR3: TGTGCCAGCACTGGGGAGCCAGATACGCAGTATTTT. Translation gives CASTGEPDTQYF.

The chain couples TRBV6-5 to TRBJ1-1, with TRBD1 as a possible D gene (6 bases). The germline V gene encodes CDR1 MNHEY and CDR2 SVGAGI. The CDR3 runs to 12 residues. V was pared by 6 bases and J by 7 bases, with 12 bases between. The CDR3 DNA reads TGTGCCAGCAGCACCTTGACAGGTGAAGCTTTCTTT. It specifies CASSTLTGEAFF.

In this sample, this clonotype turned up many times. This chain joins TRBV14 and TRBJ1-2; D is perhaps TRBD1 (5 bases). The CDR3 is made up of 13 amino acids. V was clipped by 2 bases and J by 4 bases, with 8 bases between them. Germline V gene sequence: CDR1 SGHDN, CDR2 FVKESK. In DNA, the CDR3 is TGTGCCAGCAGCCAATCAGGGCCCTATGGCTACACCTTC. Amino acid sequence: CASSQSGPYGYTF. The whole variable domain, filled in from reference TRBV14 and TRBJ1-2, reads EAGVTQFPSHSVIEKGQTVTLRCDPISGHDNLYWYRRVMGKEIKFLLHFVKESKQDESGMPNNRFLAERTGGTYSTLKVQPAELEDSGVYFCASSQSGPYGYTFGSGTRLTVV.

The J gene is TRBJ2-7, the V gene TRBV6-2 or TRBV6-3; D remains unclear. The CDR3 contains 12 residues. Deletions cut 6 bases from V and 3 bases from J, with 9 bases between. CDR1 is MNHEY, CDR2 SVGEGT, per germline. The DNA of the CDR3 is TGTGCCAGCAGAACAACAGACTACGAGCAGTACTTC. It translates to CASRTTDYEQYF.

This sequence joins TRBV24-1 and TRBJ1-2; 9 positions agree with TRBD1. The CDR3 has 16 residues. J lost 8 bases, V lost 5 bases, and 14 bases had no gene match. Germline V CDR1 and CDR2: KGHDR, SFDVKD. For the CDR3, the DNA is TGTGCCACCAGTGCCGTTGCCGGACAGGGGAGTAAGGGCTACACCTTC. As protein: CATSAVAGQGSKGYTF.

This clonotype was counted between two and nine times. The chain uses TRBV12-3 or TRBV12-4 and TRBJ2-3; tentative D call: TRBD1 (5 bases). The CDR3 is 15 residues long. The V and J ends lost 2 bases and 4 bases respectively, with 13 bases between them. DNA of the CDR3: TGTGCCAGCAGTTTATGGGAAGGGGTAGCAGATACGCAGTATTTT. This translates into CASSLWEGVADTQYF.

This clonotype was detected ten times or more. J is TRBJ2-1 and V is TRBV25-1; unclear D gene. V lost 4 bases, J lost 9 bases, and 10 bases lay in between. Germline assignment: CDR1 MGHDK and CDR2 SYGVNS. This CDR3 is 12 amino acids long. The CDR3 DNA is TGTGCCAGCAGTGCGAAATTATTTGAGCAGTTCTTC. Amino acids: CASSAKLFEQFF.

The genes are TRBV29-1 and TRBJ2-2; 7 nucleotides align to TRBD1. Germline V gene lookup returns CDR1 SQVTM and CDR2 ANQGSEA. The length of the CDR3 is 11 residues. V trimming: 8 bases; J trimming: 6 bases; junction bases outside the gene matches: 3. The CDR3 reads CSTGVAGELFF. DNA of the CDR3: TGCAGCACAGGGGTCGCCGGGGAGCTGTTTTTT.

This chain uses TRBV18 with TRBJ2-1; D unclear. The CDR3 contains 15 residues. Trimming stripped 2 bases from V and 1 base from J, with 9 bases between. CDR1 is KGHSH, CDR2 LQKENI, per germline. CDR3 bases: TGTGCCAGCTCACCATTTGAAAATTCCTACAATGAGCAGTTCTTC. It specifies CASSPFENSYNEQFF.

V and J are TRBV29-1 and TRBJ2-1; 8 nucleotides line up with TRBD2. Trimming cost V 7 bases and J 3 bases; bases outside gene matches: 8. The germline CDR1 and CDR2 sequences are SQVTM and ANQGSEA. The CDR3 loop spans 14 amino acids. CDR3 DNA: TGCAGCGCCGCAAAGCGGGGGAACTACAATGAGCAGTTCTTC. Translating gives CSAAKRGNYNEQFF.

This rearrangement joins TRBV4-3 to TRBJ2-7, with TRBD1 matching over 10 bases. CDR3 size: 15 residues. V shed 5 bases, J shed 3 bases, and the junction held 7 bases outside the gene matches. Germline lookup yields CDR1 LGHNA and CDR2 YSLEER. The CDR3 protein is CASSVAGTGVYEQYF. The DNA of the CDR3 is TGCGCCAGCAGCGTCGCCGGGACAGGGGTCTACGAGCAGTACTTC.

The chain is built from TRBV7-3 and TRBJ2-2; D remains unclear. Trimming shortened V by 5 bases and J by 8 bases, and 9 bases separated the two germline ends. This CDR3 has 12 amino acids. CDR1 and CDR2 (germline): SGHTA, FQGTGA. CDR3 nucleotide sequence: TGTGCCAGCAGCCATGCCACTGGGGAGCTGTTTTTT. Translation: CASSHATGELFF.